This TCR beta chain was sequenced in a study of neoadjuvant anti-PD-1 for oral cavity cancer. Study summary: Patients without progression got a fourth dose around day 43.

This clone was recorded only once. Its antigen is still unknown. V dropped 6 bases and J dropped 3 bases, with 3 bases sitting between them. Germline V lookup: CDR1 SGHRS, CDR2 YFSETQ. The CDR3 extends over 11 amino acids. Study-level findings and limits: After neoadjuvant nivolumab, PBMC T cell clonality was significantly higher in non-responders than responders. TCR analyses covered only three patients per response group. Higher pretreatment blood Treg/Th17 ratios correlated with higher pretreatment blood and lower post-treatment tumor TCRbeta clonality.

Profiled with immunoSEQ multiplex PCR; TCRdb holds only in-frame clones, not every one. The sample yields about 16,000 clones, about 61% seen once. Sequenced material: PBMCs, taken before nivolumab (anti-PD-1) treatment. The receptor was derived from a person between 40 and 79 years old with oral cavity squamous cell carcinoma. The genes are TRBV5-1 and TRBJ2-2; D gene uncertain. The chain's CDR3 is CASTDTGELFF. The CDR3 region has the DNA TGCGCCAGCACGGACACCGGGGAGCTGTTTTTT.